Listed below are T cell receptor beta chains from one sample, sequenced in a study of cytomegalovirus exposure and HLA in healthy donors. TCRdb's table, derived via immunoSEQ multiplex PCR, lists solely in-frame clones and lacks some. The sample gives tens of thousands of clones, over 75% of which show up once; approximately 7.9% is in the top ten. What was sequenced was PBMCs. The origin of the receptors is a man under 40 in good health and CMV-seronegative. Each CDR3 is given with its conserved first and last residue. Each record gives: J gene, D gene, V gene, clone size, CDR3 protein, CDR3 DNA. D genes are given only for firm matches. Clone size is stated in some rows and not others, as once, few, many or a class when expanded.

J gene: TRBJ1-5
D gene: .
V gene: TRBV18
clone size: .
CDR3 protein: CASSPQGNSNQPQHF
CDR3 DNA: TGTGCCAGCTCTCCGCAGGGAAATAGCAATCAGCCCCAGCATTTT

J gene: TRBJ2-6
D gene: .
V gene: TRBV2
clone size: .
CDR3 protein: CASYMSGANVLTF
CDR3 DNA: TGTGCCAGCTATATGTCTGGGGCCAACGTCCTGACTTTC

J gene: TRBJ2-1
D gene: TRBD2
V gene: TRBV7-9
clone size: .
CDR3 protein: CASRRLAGGVNEQFF
CDR3 DNA: TGTGCCAGCCGCAGACTAGCGGGGGGCGTCAATGAGCAGTTCTTC

J gene: TRBJ1-1
D gene: .
V gene: TRBV5-5
clone size: few
CDR3 protein: CASSGGQWNTEAFF
CDR3 DNA: TGTGCCAGCAGCGGCGGACAGTGGAACACTGAAGCTTTCTTT

J gene: TRBJ1-1
D gene: TRBD1
V gene: TRBV28
clone size: .
CDR3 protein: CASSLYGTGEAFF
CDR3 DNA: TGTGCCAGCAGTTTATATGGGACAGGTGAAGCTTTCTTT

J gene: TRBJ2-7
D gene: TRBD1
V gene: TRBV5-8
clone size: few
CDR3 protein: CASSRDRGRYEQYF
CDR3 DNA: TGTGCCAGCAGCCGGGACAGGGGGCGGTACGAGCAGTACTTC

J gene: TRBJ1-5
D gene: TRBD1
V gene: TRBV6-1
clone size: .
CDR3 protein: CASSEGTGLSNQPQHF
CDR3 DNA: TGTGCCAGCAGTGAAGGGACAGGTCTTAGCAATCAGCCCCAGCATTTT

J gene: TRBJ1-2
D gene: TRBD1
V gene: TRBV5-4
clone size: .
CDR3 protein: CASSPVAGGGGYGYTF
CDR3 DNA: TGTGCCAGCAGCCCCGTAGCAGGGGGCGGGGGCTATGGCTACACCTTC

J gene: TRBJ2-2
D gene: TRBD2
V gene: TRBV6-4
clone size: few
CDR3 protein: CASRLAGDTGELFF
CDR3 DNA: TGTGCCAGCAGACTAGCGGGGGACACCGGGGAGCTGTTTTTT

J gene: TRBJ2-5
D gene: .
V gene: TRBV7-8
clone size: .
CDR3 protein: CASSLGAAGRGGTQYF
CDR3 DNA: TGTGCCAGCAGCTTAGGGGCAGCAGGACGAGGGGGGACCCAGTACTTC

J gene: TRBJ1-1
D gene: .
V gene: TRBV30
clone size: .
CDR3 protein: CAWSWSGRENTEAFF
CDR3 DNA: TGTGCCTGGAGTTGGTCGGGGAGAGAGAACACTGAAGCTTTCTTT

J gene: TRBJ2-3
D gene: TRBD1
V gene: TRBV30
clone size: .
CDR3 protein: CAWTGQGASDTQYF
CDR3 DNA: TGTGCCTGGACGGGACAGGGGGCTTCGGATACGCAGTATTTT

J gene: TRBJ2-1
D gene: TRBD2
V gene: TRBV30
clone size: .
CDR3 protein: CAWTSGSSIEQFF
CDR3 DNA: TGTGCCTGGACTAGCGGGAGCTCTATTGAGCAGTTCTTC

J gene: TRBJ1-6
D gene: .
V gene: TRBV30
clone size: .
CDR3 protein: CAWSGAGNSPLHF
CDR3 DNA: TGTGCCTGGAGTGGGGCAGGGAATTCACCCCTCCACTTT

J gene: TRBJ2-3
D gene: .
V gene: TRBV2
clone size: .
CDR3 protein: CASSGGVDTQYF
CDR3 DNA: TGTGCCAGCAGTGGGGGCGTAGATACGCAGTATTTT

J gene: TRBJ2-2
D gene: .
V gene: TRBV2
clone size: once
CDR3 protein: CASSEALGAVGELFF
CDR3 DNA: TGTGCCAGCAGTGAAGCATTGGGGGCGGTCGGGGAGCTGTTTTTT

J gene: TRBJ2-3
D gene: .
V gene: TRBV19
clone size: .
CDR3 protein: CASRYQGNTDTQYF
CDR3 DNA: TGTGCCAGTAGGTACCAGGGGAACACAGATACGCAGTATTTT

J gene: TRBJ1-1
D gene: TRBD1
V gene: TRBV7-9
clone size: .
CDR3 protein: CASRGTGTGNTEAFF
CDR3 DNA: TGTGCCAGCAGGGGAACCGGGACAGGGAACACTGAAGCTTTCTTT

J gene: TRBJ2-1
D gene: TRBD1
V gene: TRBV9
clone size: .
CDR3 protein: CASSVGQGVINEQFF
CDR3 DNA: TGTGCCAGCAGCGTTGGACAGGGCGTAATCAATGAGCAGTTCTTC

J gene: TRBJ2-5
D gene: TRBD2
V gene: TRBV9
clone size: .
CDR3 protein: CASSGSLAGAETQYF
CDR3 DNA: TGTGCCAGCAGCGGTTCTCTAGCGGGGGCAGAGACCCAGTACTTC

J gene: TRBJ2-1
D gene: .
V gene: TRBV29-1
clone size: .
CDR3 protein: CSVAGGRGPYNEQFF
CDR3 DNA: TGCAGCGTTGCTGGAGGGAGAGGCCCCTACAATGAGCAGTTCTTC

J gene: TRBJ2-5
D gene: TRBD2
V gene: TRBV29-1
clone size: .
CDR3 protein: CSVDYRLAVQETQYF
CDR3 DNA: TGCAGCGTTGATTATAGGCTAGCGGTACAAGAGACCCAGTACTTC

J gene: TRBJ2-7
D gene: .
V gene: TRBV11-2
clone size: .
CDR3 protein: CASRNNPGVEQYF
CDR3 DNA: TGTGCCAGCAGGAATAATCCAGGGGTCGAGCAGTACTTC

J gene: TRBJ1-1
D gene: .
V gene: TRBV2
clone size: .
CDR3 protein: CASESGGTSTEAFF
CDR3 DNA: TGTGCCAGCGAATCGGGGGGGACAAGCACTGAAGCTTTCTTT

J gene: TRBJ1-5
D gene: TRBD1
V gene: TRBV28
clone size: .
CDR3 protein: CASSPRTGIGNQPQHF
CDR3 DNA: TGTGCCAGCAGCCCACGGACAGGTATCGGCAATCAGCCCCAGCATTTT

J gene: TRBJ1-6
D gene: TRBD1
V gene: TRBV18
clone size: .
CDR3 protein: CASSPQTGQFNSPLHF
CDR3 DNA: TGTGCCAGCTCACCTCAAACGGGACAGTTTAATTCACCCCTCCACTTT

J gene: TRBJ2-7
D gene: TRBD1
V gene: TRBV6-6
clone size: few
CDR3 protein: CASMTGYSYEQYF
CDR3 DNA: TGTGCCAGTATGACAGGGTACTCCTACGAGCAGTACTTC

J gene: TRBJ2-7
D gene: .
V gene: TRBV6-5
clone size: .
CDR3 protein: CASSYFGDLTYEQYF
CDR3 DNA: TGTGCCAGCAGTTACTTCGGGGACTTGACCTACGAGCAGTACTTC

J gene: TRBJ2-2
D gene: TRBD2
V gene: TRBV6-1
clone size: few
CDR3 protein: CASSEVPAGGHTGELFF
CDR3 DNA: TGTGCCAGCAGTGAAGTCCCAGCGGGAGGGCACACCGGGGAGCTGTTTTTT

J gene: TRBJ2-3
D gene: .
V gene: TRBV7-2
clone size: once
CDR3 protein: CASSRSGSSTDTQYF
CDR3 DNA: TGTGCCAGCAGTCGAAGCGGGTCTTCCACAGATACGCAGTATTTT

J gene: TRBJ2-7
D gene: TRBD2
V gene: TRBV5-4
clone size: .
CDR3 protein: CASSRELAGANEQYF
CDR3 DNA: TGTGCCAGCAGCCGGGAGCTAGCGGGAGCCAACGAGCAGTACTTC

J gene: TRBJ2-7
D gene: TRBD1
V gene: TRBV28
clone size: .
CDR3 protein: CATGQVYEQYF
CDR3 DNA: TGTGCCACGGGACAGGTATACGAGCAGTACTTC

J gene: TRBJ2-7
D gene: .
V gene: TRBV28
clone size: .
CDR3 protein: CASSALGSLWNEQYF
CDR3 DNA: TGTGCCAGCAGTGCCTTAGGGAGCCTCTGGAACGAGCAGTACTTC

J gene: TRBJ2-1
D gene: TRBD2
V gene: TRBV9
clone size: .
CDR3 protein: CASSVGASGGYEQFF
CDR3 DNA: TGTGCCAGCAGCGTAGGGGCTAGCGGGGGCTATGAGCAGTTCTTC

J gene: TRBJ1-1
D gene: .
V gene: TRBV6-1
clone size: few
CDR3 protein: CASSEIDTEAFF
CDR3 DNA: TGTGCCAGCAGCGAGATTGACACTGAAGCTTTCTTT

J gene: TRBJ1-1
D gene: .
V gene: TRBV28
clone size: .
CDR3 protein: CASSLHPGVDTEAFF
CDR3 DNA: TGTGCCAGCAGTTTGCACCCGGGAGTGGACACTGAAGCTTTCTTT

J gene: TRBJ2-5
D gene: .
V gene: TRBV19
clone size: once
CDR3 protein: CASSIVVYGEETQYF
CDR3 DNA: TGTGCCAGTAGTATAGTTGTCTACGGGGAAGAGACCCAGTACTTC

J gene: TRBJ2-4
D gene: .
V gene: TRBV5-1
clone size: few
CDR3 protein: CASSLGQLIAKNIQYF
CDR3 DNA: TGCGCCAGCAGCTTGGGACAGCTAATAGCCAAAAACATTCAGTACTTC

J gene: TRBJ1-5
D gene: .
V gene: TRBV7-8
clone size: few
CDR3 protein: CASSLVGRDNQPQHF
CDR3 DNA: TGTGCCAGCAGCTTAGTGGGCAGGGACAATCAGCCCCAGCATTTT

J gene: TRBJ1-5
D gene: .
V gene: TRBV19
clone size: .
CDR3 protein: CVSSITGNNQPQHF
CDR3 DNA: TGTGTCAGTAGTATAACCGGGAACAATCAGCCCCAGCATTTT

J gene: TRBJ1-2
D gene: .
V gene: TRBV10-3
clone size: .
CDR3 protein: CAISDQLNYGYTF
CDR3 DNA: TGTGCCATCAGTGACCAGTTAAACTATGGCTACACCTTC

J gene: TRBJ1-1
D gene: .
V gene: TRBV6-1
clone size: .
CDR3 protein: CASRVVTGNTEAFF
CDR3 DNA: TGTGCCAGTCGCGTCGTTACAGGGAACACTGAAGCTTTCTTT

J gene: TRBJ2-5
D gene: .
V gene: TRBV19
clone size: .
CDR3 protein: CASSMMQQETQYF
CDR3 DNA: TGTGCCAGTAGTATGATGCAGCAAGAGACCCAGTACTTC

J gene: TRBJ1-5
D gene: .
V gene: TRBV19
clone size: .
CDR3 protein: CASSLGPSNQPQHF
CDR3 DNA: TGTGCCAGTAGTTTAGGGCCCTCGAATCAGCCCCAGCATTTT

J gene: TRBJ1-5
D gene: .
V gene: TRBV7-9
clone size: .
CDR3 protein: CASRVSMTAQHF
CDR3 DNA: TGTGCCAGCAGGGTTTCTATGACAGCCCAGCATTTT

J gene: TRBJ2-7
D gene: .
V gene: TRBV25-1
clone size: .
CDR3 protein: CASSEGGAGAKYEQYF
CDR3 DNA: TGTGCCAGCAGTGAAGGTGGGGCAGGGGCTAAATACGAGCAGTACTTC

J gene: TRBJ2-3
D gene: TRBD2
V gene: TRBV9
clone size: .
CDR3 protein: CASSVDLAGGLTDTQYF
CDR3 DNA: TGTGCCAGCAGCGTAGATTTAGCGGGAGGGCTCACAGATACGCAGTATTTT

J gene: TRBJ1-2
D gene: TRBD1
V gene: TRBV29-1
clone size: .
CDR3 protein: CSVRTPRTGGSYGYTF
CDR3 DNA: TGCAGCGTCAGAACCCCGAGGACAGGGGGTTCCTATGGCTACACCTTC

J gene: TRBJ2-1
D gene: TRBD1
V gene: TRBV6-6
clone size: .
CDR3 protein: CASRHPTGVHNEQFF
CDR3 DNA: TGTGCCAGCAGACACCCGACAGGGGTCCACAATGAGCAGTTCTTC

J gene: TRBJ1-1
D gene: .
V gene: TRBV28
clone size: .
CDR3 protein: CASKMIHSMNTEAFF
CDR3 DNA: TGTGCCAGCAAGATGATCCACAGCATGAACACTGAAGCTTTCTTT

J gene: TRBJ1-2
D gene: .
V gene: TRBV4-1
clone size: .
CDR3 protein: CASSTESYGGYTF
CDR3 DNA: TGCGCCAGCAGCACAGAATCCTATGGCGGCTACACCTTC

J gene: TRBJ2-2
D gene: .
V gene: TRBV7-3
clone size: .
CDR3 protein: CASSGGATGELFF
CDR3 DNA: TGTGCCAGCAGCGGGGGGGCCACCGGGGAGCTGTTTTTT

J gene: TRBJ2-3
D gene: TRBD2
V gene: TRBV28
clone size: .
CDR3 protein: CASSLGGGLTDTQYF
CDR3 DNA: TGTGCCAGCAGTCTGGGGGGGGGTCTCACAGATACGCAGTATTTT

J gene: TRBJ1-5
D gene: .
V gene: TRBV30
clone size: .
CDR3 protein: CAWSVGGLHQPQHF
CDR3 DNA: TGTGCCTGGAGTGTAGGAGGGTTGCATCAGCCCCAGCATTTT

J gene: TRBJ2-3
D gene: TRBD1
V gene: TRBV6-4
clone size: .
CDR3 protein: CASQEDRGPDTQYF
CDR3 DNA: TGTGCCAGCCAGGAGGACAGGGGGCCCGATACGCAGTATTTT

J gene: TRBJ1-1
D gene: TRBD1
V gene: TRBV9
clone size: .
CDR3 protein: CASSATGGTEAFF
CDR3 DNA: TGTGCCAGCAGCGCAACAGGGGGCACTGAAGCTTTCTTT

J gene: TRBJ2-2
D gene: .
V gene: TRBV27
clone size: .
CDR3 protein: CASSSGERITGELFF
CDR3 DNA: TGTGCCAGCAGCTCAGGGGAGCGGATCACCGGGGAGCTGTTTTTT

J gene: TRBJ2-3
D gene: TRBD2
V gene: TRBV4-2
clone size: .
CDR3 protein: CASSQEAGEGSDTQYF
CDR3 DNA: TGTGCCAGCAGCCAAGAGGCGGGGGAAGGGTCAGATACGCAGTATTTT

J gene: TRBJ1-2
D gene: TRBD1
V gene: TRBV7-2
clone size: .
CDR3 protein: CASSLDYRGGGGYTF
CDR3 DNA: TGTGCCAGCAGCTTAGATTATCGAGGGGGCGGAGGCTACACCTTC